The T cell receptor beta chain described here comes from a study of shared clonotypes between healthy human individuals. Study-wide background: Participating donors consisted of a couple of women and a few men aged 18 to 49. Study conclusions and caveats: Researchers found naive subsets generally carried larger estimated richness than memory subsets. The study sampled only blood, and tissue repertoires likely differ.

TCRdb's copy holds only in-frame clones and misses some; the assay was immunoSEQ multiplex PCR. The table has roughly 2,000,000 clones, just under 95% seen once. For this clone: What it recognizes is unknown.

The germline V and J ends were trimmed by 6 bases and 3 bases, with 15 bases remaining between them. The CDR3 runs to 14 residues. Germline loops: CDR1 MDHEN, CDR2 SYDVKM. The naive CD8 fraction comprised CD45RO-negative cells positively selected for CCR7 and excluded terminally differentiated effector memory CD45RA+ cells. The donor population consisted of healthy HIV-negative adults with no recent acute infections or vaccinations. The chain recombines TRBV28 with TRBJ2-7; TRBD2 is a possible D gene (5 bases). Specimen: naive CD8+ T cells sorted from blood. The receptor comes from a man aged 18 to 30 in good health. The CDR3 loop reads CASSPFGMLYEQYF. The CDR3 bases are TGTGCCAGCAGCCCATTCGGGATGCTCTACGAGCAGTACTTC.